This T cell receptor (beta chain) was sequenced for a study of response to subunit inactivated influenza vaccine. This clonotype has a handful of counts. Via MiXCR, TCRdb re-called the RT-PCR reads, giving one row per CDR3 protein. Of roughly 650,000 distinct CDR3 sequences detected, approximately 14% appear once; the ten largest clones hold 7.5% to 9%. The CDR3 contains 14 residues. Germline V gives CDR1 DFQATT, CDR2 SNEGSKA (reference sequence). Trimming took 1 base from V and 4 from J, leaving 11 bases between them. Sequencing was performed on PBMCs from blood, taken around 15 days before vaccination. The sequence came from a man between 50 and 59 years old who received an inactivated influenza vaccine. The chain is built from TRBV20-1 and TRBJ2-1; no reliable D call. The CDR3 DNA reads TGCAGTGCTAGAGCTAGAGCCCGATACAATGAGCAGTTCTTC. It translates to CSARARARYNEQFF.